The 8 T cell receptor beta chains reported below all come from one sample, sequenced in a study of shared clonotypes between healthy human individuals. The data were produced by immunoSEQ multiplex PCR, yet TCRdb's version contains in-frame clones alone and is incomplete. Among approximately 2,000,000 clones listed, 92% were seen once. Input material: naive CD4+ T cells from PBMCs. The subset here: CD45RA+ positively selected. The receptors originated from a man aged 18 to 35 in good health. Some clones in this sample may be carry-over from other donors' samples.

The chain employs TRBV7-9 and TRBJ1-6; 7 bases fit TRBD1. With 0 bases clipped from V and 7 bases from J, the junction kept 9 bases outside the gene matches. The CDR3 length is 17 residues. CDR1 is SEHNR and CDR2 is FQNEAQ in the germline V gene (reference sequence). The CDR3 sequence: CASSLASVGQRNSPLHF. As DNA, the CDR3 is TGTGCCAGCAGCTTAGCGTCGGTGGGACAGAGAAATTCACCCCTCCACTTT.

The J gene is TRBJ1-2, the V gene TRBV29-1, with 7 bases identical to TRBD1. The CDR3 is 12 amino acids. V lost 7 bases, J lost 4 bases, and 6 bases stayed unmatched. The germline CDR1 and CDR2 sequences are SQVTM and ANQGSEA. CDR3 DNA sequence: TGCAGCGCCAGGGGGGTCTTCTATGGCTACACCTTC. Its protein product is CSARGVFYGYTF. The variable domain in full, completed from reference TRBV29-1 and TRBJ1-2, reads SAVISQKPSRDICQRGTSLTIQCQVDSQVTMMFWYRQQPGQSLTLIATANQGSEATYESGFVIDKFPISRPNLTFSTLTVSNMSPEDSSIYLCSARGVFYGYTFGSGTRLTVV.

A note on this clone: Other nucleotide sequences in the sample specify the same CDR3. The CDR3 region is CASSLGQVNSYEQYF. The CDR3 DNA reads as TGCGCCAGCAGCTTGGGACAGGTTAACTCCTACGAGCAGTACTTC. This chain uses TRBV5-1 with TRBJ2-7; a possible D gene is TRBD1 (6 bases). This CDR3 region has 15 residues. The V end lost 0 bases, the J end lost 0 bases, and 10 bases lay between the germline ends. From germline, CDR1 is SGHRS and CDR2 YFSETQ.

This clone came up a few times. The genes are TRBV4-3 and TRBJ2-6; 7 nucleotides match TRBD1. Germline V lookup: CDR1 LGHNA, CDR2 YSLEER. The CDR3 consists of 16 residues. Trimming cost V 4 bases and J 0 bases; bases outside gene matches: 3. This CDR3 is CASSRGTASGANVLTF. DNA of the CDR3: TGCGCCAGCAGCCGAGGGACAGCCTCTGGGGCCAACGTCCTGACTTTC.

In nucleotides, the CDR3 is TGTGCCAGCTCACCACGAGGGTTACAAGAGACCCAGTACTTC. Amino acid sequence: CASSPRGLQETQYF. The J gene is TRBJ2-5, the V gene TRBV18; TRBD2 might be the D (5 bases). Germline CDR1 and CDR2: KGHSH and LQKENI. Between the trimmed V and J ends, which lost 1 base and 2 bases, there was a span of 8 bases. This CDR3 contains 14 residues.

The chain couples TRBV27 to TRBJ1-2, with D unresolved. In germline, CDR1 is MNHEY, CDR2 SMNVEV (reference sequence). The CDR3 runs 15 residues. Trimming pared 2 bases from V and 0 bases from J, leaving 10 bases between. The CDR3 loop reads CASSLMSRANYGYTF. CDR3 coding DNA: TGTGCCAGCAGTTTAATGTCACGAGCTAACTATGGCTACACCTTC.

The rearrangement links TRBV7-3 to TRBJ1-1; no clear D gene. This CDR3 is 13 amino acids long. The germline V and J ends were trimmed by 5 bases and 0 bases, with 7 bases remaining between them. CDR1 and CDR2 from the germline V gene are SGHTA and FQGTGA. The CDR3 nucleotides read TGTGCCAGCAGCAAGACCGTGAACACTGAAGCTTTCTTT. Translated, it gives CASSKTVNTEAFF.

Concerning this clone: The sample has other DNA sequences that encode this CDR3 too. This sequence joins TRBV28 and TRBJ1-2; a weak D match, TRBD1 (5 bases). V shed 5 bases and J shed 0 bases, with 7 bases lying between them. CDR3 length: 13 amino acids. Per the germline V gene, CDR1 is MDHEN and CDR2 is SYDVKM. In nucleotides, the CDR3 is TGTGCCAGCAGTCGAGGGGCTAACTATGGCTACACCTTC. Protein product: CASSRGANYGYTF.